A single sample is the source of the 9 T cell receptor beta chains below, sequenced in a study of blood T cell repertoires in COVID-19. Assay: immunoSEQ multiplex PCR; the TCRdb copy retains only in-frame clones and omits some. The data show about 380,000 clones, roughly 91% seen once. Sequencing was done on a sample of PBMCs or T cells enriched from blood (not recorded which). All receptors derive from a woman between 18 and 29 years old who had recovered from COVID-19.

This chain uses TRBV5-4 with TRBJ2-5, with TRBD2 identical over 7 bases. V lost 3 bases to trimming and J lost 5 bases; unmatched junction nucleotides: 10. This CDR3 is built from 15 residues. Germline CDR1 and CDR2: SGHNT and YYREEE (reference sequence). The CDR3 loop is CASSSQGEGGETQYF. The CDR3, as DNA: TGTGCCAGCAGCTCCCAAGGGGAGGGTGGGGAGACCCAGTACTTC.

This clone came up a few times. CDR3 DNA sequence: TGTGCCAGTAGCCCGACAGGGGGCAACTATGGCTACACCTTC. Amino acid sequence: CASSPTGGNYGYTF. The chain recombines TRBV19 with TRBJ1-2, with 10 bases matching TRBD1. The CDR3 runs to 14 residues. The germline V gene encodes CDR1 LNHDA and CDR2 SQIVND (reference sequence). V trimming: 6 bases; J trimming: 2 bases; junction bases outside the gene matches: 3.

The chain couples TRBV29-1 to TRBJ1-4; a weak D match, TRBD1 (6 bases). V was cut by 5 bases and J by 4 bases, with 11 bases left in between. CDR3 length: 13 residues. In germline, CDR1 is SQVTM, CDR2 ANQGSEA. CDR3 residues: CSVSGVGNEKLFF. CDR3 bases: TGCAGCGTTTCAGGGGTTGGTAATGAAAAACTGTTTTTT.

The rearrangement links TRBV19 to TRBJ2-7, with D hard to call. The CDR3 spans 12 residues. V lost 3 bases and J 9 bases, leaving 12 bases between the germline ends. Germline CDR1 and CDR2: LNHDA and SQIVND (reference sequence). The CDR3 nucleotides are TGTGCCAGTAGTATTGGTTTCGGAGCGCAGTACTTC. Its translation: CASSIGFGAQYF.

The genes are TRBV5-1 and TRBJ2-6; D possibly corresponds to TRBD1 (6 bases). The ends were cut back, 3 bases at V and 4 bases at J, with 14 bases in the middle. The CDR3 contains 16 residues. Germline V gives CDR1 SGHRS, CDR2 YFSETQ. This CDR3 is CASSWQPGDGANVLTF. The CDR3 bases are TGCGCCAGCAGCTGGCAACCAGGGGACGGGGCCAACGTCCTGACTTTC.

The chain carries TRBV5-7 and TRBJ2-7; 7 nucleotides line up with TRBD1. TRBV5-7 is an ORF, with its function uncertain. CDR3 length: 18 amino acids. Trimming cost V 0 bases and J 2 bases; bases outside gene matches: 14. The chain's CDR3 is CASSLANDGDSAPYEQYF. The CDR3 coding sequence is TGTGCCAGCAGCTTGGCGAATGACGGGGACAGCGCACCCTACGAGCAGTACTTC.

The V and J genes are TRBV4-2 and TRBJ2-4; no clear D. Germline CDR1 LGHNA, CDR2 YNFKEQ. This CDR3 has 16 amino acids. V was shortened by 2 bases and J by 5 bases, with 16 bases between the two germline ends. The CDR3 loop reads CASSQRTAVFENIQYF. The CDR3 coding sequence is TGTGCCAGCAGCCAACGAACAGCCGTCTTCGAAAACATTCAGTACTTC.

This clone was seen a few times. The rearrangement uses TRBV30 and TRBJ2-7; TRBD1 matches at 9 bases. The germline CDR1 and CDR2 sequences are GTSNPN and SVGIG (reference sequence). V was pared by 2 bases and J by 3 bases, with 11 bases of the junction left unmatched. The CDR3 is made up of 16 amino acids. The CDR3 here is CAWSPARDRVLYEQYF. CDR3 sequence (DNA): TGTGCCTGGAGTCCGGCCCGGGACAGGGTTCTCTACGAGCAGTACTTC.

The chain carries TRBV7-9 and TRBJ2-5, with 9 bases lining up with TRBD1. The length of the CDR3 is 12 residues. CDR1 and CDR2 (germline): SEHNR, FQNEAQ (reference sequence). V was clipped by 4 bases and J by 7 bases; unmatched bases: 1. The CDR3 DNA follows: TGTGCCAGCAGCTCGGGACAGGGGACCCAGTACTTC. It yields the protein CASSSGQGTQYF.